Listed below are T cell receptor beta chains from one sample, sequenced in a study of radiation and T cells in renal cell carcinoma. Sequencing used immunoSEQ multiplex PCR; TCRdb keeps in-frame clones, though not all of them. The sample includes around 99,000 clones, 84% of them seen just once. The sample here was blood, taken from a patient whose treatment included radiotherapy and nephrectomy. The source is a man aged 55 to 69 with renal cell carcinoma. CDR3s include the opening cysteine and the closing phenylalanine or tryptophan. The order of the fields is J gene, D gene, clone size, V gene, CDR3 DNA, CDR3 protein. A D gene is named only where the DNA matches it firmly. Not all rows give a size; the values are once, few, many and, for expanded clones, a class.

TRBJ2-3 TRBD2 - TRBV27 TGTGCCAGCAGCGTTCTAGCGGGTGCTACAGATACGCAGTATTTT CASSVLAGATDTQYF
TRBJ2-1 - - TRBV7-2 TGTGCCAGCAACTCAGTCCGGGTCCAAGGGGACAATGAGCAGTTCTTC CASNSVRVQGDNEQFF
TRBJ2-6 - - TRBV29-1 TGCAGCGTCTGTTACGCTGGGGCCAACGTCCTGACTTTC CSVCYAGANVLTF
TRBJ1-1 - - TRBV19 TGTGCCAGTAGTATCTCAGGTTGGGGCGATTACACTGAAGCTTTCTTT CASSISGWGDYTEAFF
TRBJ1-2 - hyperexpanded TRBV4-1 TGCGCCAGCAGCCAGGGGGGAAGTCGCTATGGCTACACCTTC CASSQGGSRYGYTF
TRBJ2-5 - once TRBV20-1 TGCAGTTACAGGGAAGAGACCCAGTACTTC CSYREETQYF
TRBJ2-5 TRBD2 few TRBV4-1 TGCGCCAGCAGCCAAGATCTGGGTAGCGGGAGGAGTGGGAAGACCCAGTACTTC CASSQDLGSGRSGKTQYF
TRBJ2-1 TRBD1 once TRBV2 TGTGCCAGCGCTACAGGGGTTCCCTACAATGAGCAGTTCTTC CASATGVPYNEQFF
TRBJ2-7 - - TRBV7-3 TGTGCCAGCAGCTCTGCGGAGGCATCCTACGAGCAGTACTTC CASSSAEASYEQYF
TRBJ2-1 - once TRBV6-5 TGTGCCAGCAGCCCAGGGGGGAGGCACAATGAGCAGTTCTTC CASSPGGRHNEQFF
TRBJ2-4 - - TRBV28 TGTGCCAGCAGTTTACTTGCCAAAAACATTCAGTACTTC CASSLLAKNIQYF
TRBJ2-7 TRBD1 - TRBV5-1 TGCGCCAGCAGCAACACCGGGACCCAGGGGGCCGAGCAGTACTTC CASSNTGTQGAEQYF
TRBJ1-2 - - TRBV27 TGTGCCAGCAGTTTATCGGGAGCAGGGAGGTATGGCTACACCTTC CASSLSGAGRYGYTF
TRBJ2-1 TRBD2 - TRBV25-1 TGTGCCAGCAGGACTAGCGCCTACAATGAGCAGTTCTTC CASRTSAYNEQFF
TRBJ2-6 - - TRBV5-1 TGCGCCAGCAGCTTAACGGGTGGGGCCAACGTCCTGACTTTC CASSLTGGANVLTF
TRBJ2-3 - - TRBV28 TGTGCCAGCAGTTTGAACCCTGATACGCAGTATTTT CASSLNPDTQYF
TRBJ2-7 - - TRBV6-1 TGTGCCAGCAGTGCACGGGACGGCGGCTCCTACGAGCAGTACTTC CASSARDGGSYEQYF
TRBJ1-1 - few TRBV19 TGTGCCAGTAGTATCCCCGGCCGGAACACTGAAGCTTTCTTT CASSIPGRNTEAFF
TRBJ1-5 - - TRBV28 TGTGCCAGCAGTTTTCTCTCTCGGTCTGGATATATTGGCAATCAGCCCCAGCATTTT CASSFLSRSGYIGNQPQHF
TRBJ2-2 - - TRBV27 TGTGCCAGCAATCAGGGGGCAGCGGGAGGCACCGGGGAGCTGTTTTTT CASNQGAAGGTGELFF
TRBJ2-7 - - TRBV25-1 TGTGCCAGCAGTCCTAGAGGGCAGGCCTACGAGCAGTACTTC CASSPRGQAYEQYF
TRBJ2-7 - - TRBV10-3 TGTGCCATCATGTCTAAGTCCTCCTACGAGCAGTACTTC CAIMSKSSYEQYF
TRBJ2-7 TRBD1 - TRBV7-2 TGTGCCAGCAGCCCTACAGGGGGCCCTACCTACGAGCAGTACTTC CASSPTGGPTYEQYF
TRBJ2-1 - - TRBV5-1 TGCGCCAGCAGCTTGGCCGTCGGGACTTTTTACAATGAGCAGTTCTTC CASSLAVGTFYNEQFF
TRBJ1-1 - few TRBV7-9 TGTGCCAGCAGCAGGGGGAACACTGAAGCTTTCTTT CASSRGNTEAFF
TRBJ2-2 - - TRBV5-4 TGTGCCAGCAGCTCCCCGGCGACTGCCGGGGAGCTGTTTTTT CASSSPATAGELFF
TRBJ2-7 - many TRBV9 TGTGCCAGCAGCGTAGGTAGCGAACCCAGGGAGCAGTACTTC CASSVGSEPREQYF
TRBJ1-3 TRBD1 - TRBV9 TGTGCCAGCAGCGTAGCTACGGAGACAGGGTCCCAGTCCGGAAACACCATATATTTT CASSVATETGSQSGNTIYF
TRBJ2-7 - once TRBV4-2 TGTGCCAGCAGCCCTCGGAGGGACTTATCCTACGAGCAGTACTTC CASSPRRDLSYEQYF
TRBJ2-7 - - TRBV27 TGTGCCAGCAAACTAAGTAGCTCCTACGAGCAGTACTTC CASKLSSSYEQYF
TRBJ1-2 - - TRBV7-3 TGTGCCAGCAGCTTAACAGGGGATGGCGATTATGGCTACACCTTC CASSLTGDGDYGYTF
TRBJ2-3 TRBD2 - TRBV13 TGTGCCAGCAGCCCCCGGACTAGCGGGAGATGGGATACGCAGTATTTT CASSPRTSGRWDTQYF
TRBJ2-3 - - TRBV29-1 TGCAGCGTTGCGCCGGTAGATACGCAGTATTTT CSVAPVDTQYF
TRBJ2-2 - - TRBV15 TGTGCCACCAGCAGCGACCTGAACACCGGGGAGCTGTTTTTT CATSSDLNTGELFF
TRBJ2-7 TRBD1 - TRBV7-8 TGTGCCAGCAGCTTAGCGCCAGGGCGGACAGGGGCCTACGAGCAGTACTTC CASSLAPGRTGAYEQYF
TRBJ2-7 TRBD2 few TRBV25-1 TGTGCCAGTACTAGCGGGAGCTACTACGAGCAGTACTTC CASTSGSYYEQYF
TRBJ1-2 - once TRBV5-5 TGTGCCAGCAGCACGCGACAGACCGATGGCTACACCTTC CASSTRQTDGYTF
TRBJ1-2 - - TRBV7-9 TGTGCCAGCAGCTTAGCGGGGGAAGAAGTCTATGGCTACACCTTC CASSLAGEEVYGYTF
TRBJ2-5 - - TRBV18 TGTGCCAGCTCACCACTAGGGGCAGGGGCTAACCAAGAGACCCAGTACTTC CASSPLGAGANQETQYF
TRBJ2-5 - - TRBV9 TGTGCCAGCGCCCTTCCGGGGGTCGGTGAGACCCAGTACTTC CASALPGVGETQYF
TRBJ2-3 - once TRBV2 TGTGCCAGCAGTGAAGGTTTGTCGGATACGCAGTATTTT CASSEGLSDTQYF
TRBJ2-3 - - TRBV7-3 TGTGCCAGCAGCTCCTTAGGGGCCGGAGGCCCTTCAGATACGCAGTATTTT CASSSLGAGGPSDTQYF
TRBJ2-5 TRBD1 - TRBV11-2 TGTGCCAGCAGAGGACAGGAAGAGACCCAGTACTTC CASRGQEETQYF
TRBJ1-5 - - TRBV27 TGTGCCAGCAGTTCTGGGGGCAATCAGCCCCAGCATTTT CASSSGGNQPQHF
TRBJ2-3 - - TRBV30 TGTGCCTGGAGTGTATATCCCCCCACTATAGGGACAGATACGCAGTATTTT CAWSVYPPTIGTDTQYF
TRBJ2-6 TRBD1 - TRBV7-9 TGTGCCAGCAGCCCGGGACAGGGGGCGCCCGGGGCCAACGTCCTGACTTTC CASSPGQGAPGANVLTF
TRBJ2-2 TRBD2 few TRBV5-1 TGCGCCAGCTCGGGACTAGCGGACCACACCGGGGAGCTGTTTTTT CASSGLADHTGELFF
TRBJ2-7 - - TRBV7-2 TGTGCCAGCAGCCCCCTGGGCTACGAGCAGTACTTC CASSPLGYEQYF
TRBJ2-1 - - TRBV19 TGTGCCAGTAGTATGGGAGTCGTCCTGAATGAGCAGTTCTTC CASSMGVVLNEQFF
TRBJ1-5 - few TRBV4-1 TGCGCCAGCAGACCCCAAGGTTACAATCAGCCCCAGCATTTT CASRPQGYNQPQHF
TRBJ2-3 TRBD2 - TRBV28 TGTGCCAGCAGTTTCTGGCTAGCGGGAGGGCCAGGCACAGATACGCAGTATTTT CASSFWLAGGPGTDTQYF
TRBJ2-2 - - TRBV9 TGTGCCAGCAGACCGGACACGGGCACCGGGGAGCTGTTTTTT CASRPDTGTGELFF
TRBJ2-2 TRBD2 - TRBV27 TGTGCCAGCAGTTTATTATCCAGCGGGACGAACACCGGGGAGCTGTTTTTT CASSLLSSGTNTGELFF
TRBJ2-1 - - TRBV2 TGTGCCAGCAGAGAGGTCCAAGTGGGTGAGCAGTTCTTC CASREVQVGEQFF